The 15 T cell receptor beta chains below all came from one sample that was sequenced in a study of siplizumab effects on memory and regulatory T cells (dated by TCRdb to between 2018 and 2021). Library construction relied on the immunoSEQ multiplex PCR assay. Held by TCRdb, this immuneACCESS table contains in-frame sequences only and omits some clones. Under half of the omission traces to an unresolved V gene where checked; the cause of the rest is unknown. For this sample there are about 94,000 clones; around 94% appear just once. The leading ten clones occupy roughly 0.29% of the sample. Sequencing was done on a sample of non-Treg CD4+ T cells sorted from blood. The cell subset or site label corresponds to: FACS-sorted unstimulated CD4+ non-regulatory T cells. The source of these receptors is a human donor in good health.

This chain links TRBV5-1 with TRBJ1-1; possibly TRBD1 for D (6 bases). This CDR3 comprises 14 residues. The V end lost 4 bases, the J end lost 4 bases, and 14 bases lay between the germline ends. CDR1 is SGHRS, CDR2 YFSETQ, per germline. The CDR3 DNA follows: TGCGCCAGCAGCCCCGAGGGGGGTCTCACTGAAGCTTTCTTT. Its translation: CASSPEGGLTEAFF.

The rearrangement joins TRBV5-3 to TRBJ2-2; 8 positions agree with TRBD1. TRBV5-3 is reported as an ORF; its role is uncertain. The CDR3 has 15 amino acids. V lost 3 bases, J lost 3 bases, and 4 bases stayed unmatched. For the CDR3, the DNA is TGTGCCAGAAGCTCTCAGGACAGGGACACCGGGGAGCTGTTTTTT. As protein: CARSSQDRDTGELFF.

The V and J genes are TRBV15 and TRBJ2-1; D ambiguous. CDR1 is LNHNV, CDR2 YYDKDF, per germline (reference sequence). V was cut by 0 bases and J by 10 bases, with 7 bases left in between. CDR3 length: 12 amino acids. The CDR3 loop reads CATSRDRGEQFF. The CDR3 DNA reads TGTGCCACCAGCAGAGATAGAGGCGAGCAGTTCTTC.

This clone was seen a single time. The J gene is TRBJ2-5, the V gene TRBV5-1, with D perhaps matching TRBD2 (6 bases). The V end was cut by 4 bases, the J end by 7 bases, with 14 bases between. Per germline, CDR1 SGHRS and CDR2 YFSETQ. This CDR3 spans 13 amino acids. The CDR3, as DNA: TGCGCCAGCAGCGTAGCGGTTTCGGGGACCCAGTACTTC. Protein product: CASSVAVSGTQYF. The full variable domain, in which reference TRBV5-1 and TRBJ2-5 provide the parts outside the CDR3, is KAGVTQTPRYLIKTRGQQVTLSCSPISGHRSVSWYQQTPGQGLQFLFEYFSETQRNKGNFPGRFSGRQFSNSRSEMNVSTLELGDSALYLCASSVAVSGTQYFGPGTRLLVL.

This sequence joins TRBV30 and TRBJ1-5; D is unresolved. The V gene lost 0 bases and the J gene lost 0 bases, with 9 bases spanning the gap. The CDR3 length is 15 residues. Germline loops: CDR1 GTSNPN, CDR2 SVGIG (reference sequence). In DNA, the CDR3 is TGTGCCTGGAGTGTACCGGCCGATAGCAATCAGCCCCAGCATTTT. As protein: CAWSVPADSNQPQHF.

This chain joins TRBV2 and TRBJ1-4; no clear D gene. V was shortened by 2 bases and J by 8 bases, with 6 bases between the two germline ends. The CDR3 is 12 residues long. Germline loops: CDR1 SNHLY, CDR2 FYNNEI. In nucleotides, the CDR3 is TGTGCCAGCAGTGAATCTCGCGAAAAACTGTTTTTT. Translating gives CASSESREKLFF.

The chain joins TRBV5-1 to TRBJ2-2; D unresolved. This CDR3 comprises 14 residues. CDR1 SGHRS and CDR2 YFSETQ come from the germline V gene. The V end lost 3 bases, the J end lost 4 bases, and 10 bases lay between the germline ends. The DNA for the CDR3 is TGCGCCAGCAGCTCGAACTCAGGCACCGGGGAGCTGTTTTTT. Amino acid sequence: CASSSNSGTGELFF. The variable domain in full, completed from reference TRBV5-1 and TRBJ2-2, reads KAGVTQTPRYLIKTRGQQVTLSCSPISGHRSVSWYQQTPGQGLQFLFEYFSETQRNKGNFPGRFSGRQFSNSRSEMNVSTLELGDSALYLCASSSNSGTGELFFGEGSRLTVL.

The V gene is TRBV19, the J gene TRBJ2-1, with 7 bases fitting TRBD2. Trimming removed 2 bases from V and 15 bases from J; junction bases left unmatched: 4. Germline V gene sequence: CDR1 LNHDA, CDR2 SQIVND (reference sequence). The CDR3 extends over 11 amino acids. CDR3 sequence: CASSIREVAFF. The CDR3 DNA is TGTGCCAGTAGTATACGGGAGGTTGCGTTCTTC.

A single count supports this clone. This same CDR3 is encoded by further DNA sequences in the sample. The V and J genes are TRBV19 and TRBJ1-2; D is unclear. The CDR3 sequence is 11 residues long. Germline assignment: CDR1 LNHDA and CDR2 SQIVND (reference sequence). V lost 2 bases and J lost 5, with 3 bases in between. In DNA, the CDR3 is TGTGCCAGTAGTATACGTTATGGCTACACCTTC. Amino acid sequence: CASSIRYGYTF.

The CDR3 loop is CASQQPRDTGELFF. The CDR3 DNA sequence: TGTGCCTCCCAACAGCCCCGGGACACCGGGGAGCTGTTTTTT. The chain joins TRBV10-3 to TRBJ2-2, with unresolved D. The CDR3 spans 14 residues. Trimming took off 11 bases at V and 3 bases at J, with 16 bases between the two ends. Germline-derived CDR1 and CDR2 are ENHRY and SYGVKD.

CDR3 protein: CASSLIADTQYF. The CDR3 DNA reads TGCGCCAGCAGCTTGATCGCAGATACGCAGTATTTT. The rearrangement links TRBV5-1 to TRBJ2-3; the D is unclear. With 1 base removed from V and 4 bases from J, the gap between germline ends came to 4 bases. The CDR3 loop spans 12 amino acids. Germline loops: CDR1 SGHRS, CDR2 YFSETQ.

J is TRBJ2-7 and V is TRBV30, with 9 bases fitting TRBD2. The germline V gene encodes CDR1 GTSNPN and CDR2 SVGIG (reference sequence). Unmatched junction bases numbered 7, after V lost 7 bases and J lost 6 bases. This CDR3 contains 12 residues. The CDR3 DNA reads TGTGCCTCTAGCGGGAAGGGACTCGAGCAGTACTTC. Its protein is CASSGKGLEQYF.

This sequence joins TRBV6-5 and TRBJ2-7; a weak D match, TRBD2 (5 bases). Between the trimmed V and J ends, which lost 1 base and 3 bases, there was a span of 13 bases. The germline V gene has CDR1 MNHEY and CDR2 SVGAGI. CDR3 size: 15 residues. Here the CDR3 DNA reads TGTGCCAGCAGTTACTTGAGAGGGATAAGCTACGAGCAGTACTTC. This sequence encodes CASSYLRGISYEQYF.

This clone was detected a few times. The V call is TRBV9, the J call TRBJ1-1; D uncertain. This CDR3 is built from 13 residues. The germline CDR1 and CDR2 sequences are SGDLS and YYNGEE. V was pared by 4 bases and J by 8 bases, with 15 bases between. The DNA of the CDR3 is TGTGCCAGCAGCTCTGGGTTGGGGTACGAAGCTTTCTTT. Translating it yields CASSSGLGYEAFF.

The chain has TRBV30 and TRBJ2-1; D not certain. Trimming shortened V by 5 bases and J by 6 bases, and 11 bases separated the two germline ends. CDR1 is GTSNPN and CDR2 is SVGIG in the germline V gene (reference sequence). The CDR3 totals 12 residues. The chain's CDR3 is CAWGWAGNEQFF. CDR3 bases: TGTGCCTGGGGATGGGCCGGCAATGAGCAGTTCTTC.